Included here is one T cell receptor beta chain sequence, with context. Its antigen is unknown. TCRdb recomputed calls from the 5' RACE reads with MiXCR, one row per CDR3 protein. The table lists approximately 480,000 distinct CDR3 sequences, roughly 20% of them singletons. The data were obtained in a study of T-cell memory formation after mild COVID-19. Study information: The study found TCR clusters largely donor specific. Study conclusions and caveats: Shrinking CD4+ clones were chiefly CM and EM; CD8+ ones were chiefly EMRA. Some clones that responded turned up in pre-infection memory, which suggests that cross-reactive memory joined in. Balance between CD4 and CD8 was seen in clones contracting day 15 to 85, and a CD4+ lean was seen in later expanders.

V was clipped by 2 bases and J by 4 bases; unmatched bases: 7. The CDR3 is made up of 15 amino acids. This chain joins TRBV12-3 or TRBV12-4 and TRBJ1-1; 7 bases are a match to TRBD1. This receptor was taken from an adult woman who had mild COVID-19 (a few samples of this study predate the infection). Cell type and time point are not known. The sample comprised PBMCs or a T cell subset sorted from them (not recorded which). The chain's CDR3 is CASSLRRGRSTEAFF. As DNA, the CDR3 is TGTGCCAGCAGTTTACGGAGGGGGCGTAGCACTGAAGCTTTCTTT.